Following are 28 T cell receptor beta chains from one sample sequenced in a study of blood T cell repertoires in COVID-19. Generated by immunoSEQ multiplex PCR, the TCRdb table keeps only in-frame clones and is missing some. This sample has roughly 260,000 clones, with about nine tenths found just once. What was sequenced was peripheral blood. The receptors were sampled from a woman aged 50 to 60 who had recovered from COVID-19.

V usage is TRBV2 and J usage is TRBJ2-6, with 7 bases that match TRBD1. CDR1 and CDR2 (germline): SNHLY, FYNNEI. This CDR3 region has 18 residues. Trimming removed 7 bases from V and 0 bases from J; junction bases left unmatched: 12. As DNA, the CDR3 is TGTGCCAGCAAGAGAAGAGGGGGCGCAAACTCTGGGGCCAACGTCCTGACTTTC. Its protein product is CASKRRGGANSGANVLTF.

J is TRBJ2-1 and V is TRBV3-1 (or the pseudogene TRBV3-2); 9 nucleotides agree with TRBD1. This CDR3 is 16 amino acids long. Germline V gives CDR1 LGHDT, CDR2 YNNKEL (reference sequence). Unmatched junction bases numbered 13, after V lost 2 bases and J lost 11 bases. CDR3 nucleotides: TGTGCCAGCAGCCAACCTTCCCGGGACAGGGTAGGTAAGCAGTTCTTC. Encoded protein: CASSQPSRDRVGKQFF.

The chain recombines TRBV10-3 with TRBJ1-2; TRBD1 matches at 9 bases. The CDR3 totals 14 residues. Per germline, CDR1 ENHRY and CDR2 SYGVKD. V dropped 9 bases and J dropped 6; count of bases not matched to a gene: 11. CDR3 bases: TGTGCCATGTCCCGGGACAGGGATTCTAATGGCTACACCTTC. Translating it yields CAMSRDRDSNGYTF.

This clone was counted once. V gene TRBV28 combines with J gene TRBJ2-1; 9 bases match TRBD1. Germline trimming cut 6 bases from V and 2 bases from J; bases unmatched to any gene: 8. This CDR3 has 16 amino acids. In germline, CDR1 is MDHEN, CDR2 SYDVKM. CDR3 amino acids: CASRATGGRTYNEQFF. The CDR3 DNA follows: TGTGCCAGCAGGGCCACAGGGGGCAGAACCTACAATGAGCAGTTCTTC.

The chain uses TRBV3-1 (or the pseudogene TRBV3-2) and TRBJ1-1, with D perhaps TRBD1 (5 bases). Germline CDR1 LGHDT, CDR2 YNNKEL (reference sequence). This CDR3 has 13 amino acids. Trimming left V 7 bases short and J 1 base short, with 10 bases between. The CDR3 nucleotides are TGTGCCAGCACTGGCAGGGCGAACACTGAAGCTTTCTTT. The encoded protein is CASTGRANTEAFF.

The CDR3 nucleotides read TGTGCCAGCAGCCAAGTGCCGGGGGGACAGGGGTCTTATGGCTACACCTTC. As protein: CASSQVPGGQGSYGYTF. The chain links TRBV3-1 (or the pseudogene TRBV3-2) to TRBJ1-2; 10 bases are shared with TRBD1. Per germline, CDR1 LGHDT and CDR2 YNNKEL (reference sequence). The CDR3 runs to 17 residues. The V segment lost 1 base and the J segment 5 bases; nucleotides outside the gene matches: 10.

The chain combines TRBV29-1 with TRBJ1-1; D call uncertain. Per germline, CDR1 SQVTM and CDR2 ANQGSEA. The length of the CDR3 is 11 residues. The V end was cut by 5 bases, the J end by 4 bases, with 8 bases between. The CDR3 DNA is TGCAGCGTTCCAGAGGGCACTGAAGCTTTCTTT. Its protein is CSVPEGTEAFF.

The rearrangement uses TRBV7-3 and TRBJ2-5, with TRBD2 matching 14 bases. This CDR3 has 15 residues. V dropped 5 bases and J dropped 2; count of bases not matched to a gene: 1. CDR1 and CDR2 (germline): SGHTA, FQGTGA. CDR3 in amino acids: CASSRTSGGQETQYF. DNA for the CDR3: TGTGCCAGCAGCCGGACTAGCGGGGGGCAAGAGACCCAGTACTTC.

V usage is TRBV19 and J usage is TRBJ2-1; TRBD2 matches 11 bases. Looked up from germline, CDR1 is LNHDA and CDR2 is SQIVND (reference sequence). Germline trimming cut 6 bases from V and 8 bases from J; bases unmatched to any gene: 9. This CDR3 spans 15 amino acids. In DNA form, the CDR3 reads TGTGCCAGTAGCTCACTAGCGGGGGCCGCCGATGAGCAGTTCTTC. This gives the protein CASSSLAGAADEQFF. The full variable domain, in which reference TRBV19 and TRBJ2-1 provide the parts outside the CDR3, is DGGITQSPKYLFRKEGQNVTLSCEQNLNHDAMYWYRQDPGQGLRLIYYSQIVNDFQKGDIAEGYSVSREKKESFPLTVTSAQKNPTAFYLCASSSLAGAADEQFFGPGTRLTVL.

The genes are TRBV4-3 and TRBJ1-1, with 8 bases fitting TRBD1. Per germline, CDR1 LGHNA and CDR2 YSLEER. CDR3 size: 17 residues. V lost 0 bases to trimming and J lost 3 bases; unmatched junction nucleotides: 9. The CDR3 loop is CASSQDGAGGRDTEAFF. Here the CDR3 DNA reads TGCGCCAGCAGCCAAGATGGGGCAGGGGGCAGGGACACTGAAGCTTTCTTT.

The CDR3 protein is CASSEGVGGYTF. Written as DNA, the CDR3 is TGTGCCAGCAGCGAGGGGGTTGGTGGCTACACCTTC. This chain uses TRBV2 with TRBJ1-2; tentative D call: TRBD1 (6 bases). The CDR3 runs 12 residues. Trimming pared 6 bases from V and 7 bases from J, leaving 12 bases between. Germline V gives CDR1 SNHLY, CDR2 FYNNEI.

The gene calls are TRBV6-6 and TRBJ1-4; the D gene is possibly TRBD1 (5 bases). This CDR3 has 15 residues. Looked up from germline, CDR1 is MNHNY and CDR2 is SVGAGI (reference sequence). V gave up 3 bases and J gave up 4 bases, with 12 bases separating them. DNA for the CDR3: TGTGCCAGCAGTTATGGGGCAGCGTATAATGAAAAACTGTTTTTT. As protein: CASSYGAAYNEKLFF.

The chain recombines TRBV28 with TRBJ2-1, with a possible D match to TRBD1 (6 bases). Germline CDR1 is MDHEN and CDR2 is SYDVKM. V dropped 7 bases and J dropped 4 bases, with 14 bases sitting between them. CDR3 length: 14 residues. The CDR3 sequence: CASTKQGTYNEQFF. In DNA, the CDR3 is TGTGCCAGCACCAAACAGGGAACTTACAATGAGCAGTTCTTC.

The V and J genes are TRBV3-1 (or the pseudogene TRBV3-2) and TRBJ2-7; 8 bases are a match to TRBD1. The V and J ends lost 4 bases and 3 bases, in that order; junction bases with no gene match: 5. The CDR3 is 14 residues long. Per the germline V gene, CDR1 is LGHDT and CDR2 is YNNKEL (reference sequence). CDR3 residues: CASSPTTGGYEQYF. CDR3 bases: TGTGCCAGCAGCCCAACCACAGGGGGCTACGAGCAGTACTTC.

This chain's CDR3 is CASSSTGPAGYTF. The CDR3 DNA follows: TGTGCCAGCAGCTCGACAGGGCCGGCGGGCTACACCTTC. This rearrangement joins TRBV11-2 to TRBJ1-2, with 7 bases identical to TRBD1. V lost 4 bases, J lost 8 bases, and 7 bases stayed unmatched. CDR3 size: 13 residues. Germline V gene lookup returns CDR1 SGHAT and CDR2 FQNNGV.

V and J are TRBV5-1 and TRBJ2-7, with D possibly being TRBD1 (5 bases). The CDR3 runs 12 residues. The germline V gene has CDR1 SGHRS and CDR2 YFSETQ. Trimming pared 2 bases from V and 6 bases from J, leaving 9 bases between. This CDR3 is CASSFYQGEQYF. The CDR3 nucleotides read TGCGCCAGCAGCTTCTACCAGGGCGAGCAGTACTTC.

This clone has a count of ten or more. The chain is built from TRBV6-5 and TRBJ1-5, with 9 nucleotides matching TRBD1. V was pared by 8 bases and J by 8 bases, with 1 base of the junction left unmatched. This CDR3 contains 11 residues. Germline V CDR1 and CDR2: MNHEY, SVGAGI. This chain's CDR3 is CASGTGKPQHF. The CDR3 DNA is TGTGCCAGCGGGACAGGGAAGCCCCAGCATTTT.

The chain couples TRBV4-2 to TRBJ2-7, with 7 bases that match TRBD2. The CDR3 sequence is 16 residues long. CDR1 is LGHNA, CDR2 YNFKEQ, per germline. Germline trimming cut 1 base from V and 0 bases from J; bases unmatched to any gene: 6. CDR3 nucleotides: TGTGCCAGCAGCCAAGGAGCAGCGGGGCGCTCCTACGAGCAGTACTTC. Amino acid sequence: CASSQGAAGRSYEQYF.

The genes are TRBV5-6 and TRBJ2-7; perhaps TRBD1 as D (5 bases). Germline V lookup: CDR1 SGHDT, CDR2 YYEEEE. The CDR3 has 12 amino acids. Trimming took off 0 bases at V and 6 bases at J, with 7 bases between the two ends. CDR3 loop: CASSLGGGEQYF. The CDR3 DNA reads as TGTGCCAGCAGCTTGGGGGGCGGCGAGCAGTACTTC.

The V call is TRBV5-4, the J call TRBJ2-5; 7 nucleotides match TRBD1. The CDR3 is made up of 16 amino acids. Trimming at V came to 4 bases and at J to 5 bases, leaving 14 bases not matched to a gene. CDR1 is SGHNT, CDR2 YYREEE, per germline (reference sequence). The CDR3 is CASSKPGQPEGETQYF. The CDR3 DNA follows: TGTGCCAGCAGCAAACCGGGACAGCCCGAAGGGGAGACCCAGTACTTC.

The V call is TRBV5-5, the J call TRBJ1-1; D remains unclear. The germline V and J ends were trimmed by 4 bases and 3 bases, with 10 bases remaining between them. The CDR3 runs to 13 residues. Germline values: CDR1 SGHKS, CDR2 YYEKEE (reference sequence). CDR3 sequence: CASSPVPDTEAFF. DNA for the CDR3: TGTGCCAGCAGCCCGGTCCCGGACACTGAAGCTTTCTTT.

This chain joins TRBV4-3 and TRBJ1-5; D not certain. This CDR3 has 15 residues. The germline CDR1 and CDR2 sequences are LGHNA and YSLEER. V was pared by 0 bases and J by 7 bases, with 13 bases between. For the CDR3, the DNA is TGCGCCAGCAGCCAAGATCTGAGCTTCAGGCAGCCCCAGCATTTT. It codes for CASSQDLSFRQPQHF.

Only one count was recorded for this clone. The gene calls are TRBV30 and TRBJ2-2, with a weak D call TRBD2 (6 bases). V lost 7 bases and J 6 bases, leaving 18 bases between the germline ends. The CDR3 is made up of 14 amino acids. Germline V gene data show CDR1 as GTSNPN and CDR2 as SVGIG (reference sequence). The CDR3 loop is CAFAEGTVAGELFF. CDR3 bases: TGTGCCTTCGCTGAGGGGACTGTGGCCGGGGAGCTGTTTTTT.

This clone is a singleton in its sample. J is TRBJ2-7 and V is TRBV5-4; 7 bases fit TRBD2. Germline CDR1 and CDR2: SGHNT and YYREEE (reference sequence). The V segment lost 0 bases and the J segment 6 bases; nucleotides outside the gene matches: 3. The CDR3 has 13 residues. The CDR3 region is CASSLVGGREQYF. In DNA form, the CDR3 reads TGTGCCAGCAGCTTGGTGGGAGGGCGCGAGCAGTACTTC.

The V gene is TRBV10-3, the J gene TRBJ2-6; D gene uncertain. V lost 0 bases, J lost 0 bases, and 12 bases lay in between. CDR1 is ENHRY and CDR2 is SYGVKD in the germline V gene. This CDR3 is built from 18 residues. The CDR3 protein is CAISESKVSDSGANVLTF. In DNA, the CDR3 is TGTGCCATCAGTGAGTCGAAAGTCAGCGACTCTGGGGCCAACGTCCTGACTTTC.

V and J are TRBV10-3 and TRBJ2-5; the match to TRBD1 covers 8 bases. Germline CDR1 and CDR2: ENHRY and SYGVKD. The CDR3 is 16 amino acids. V dropped 2 bases and J dropped 1; count of bases not matched to a gene: 6. The CDR3 DNA is TGTGCCATCAGTGAGGACAGGGGCCCCCTCCAAGAGACCCAGTACTTC. Residues: CAISEDRGPLQETQYF.

This chain links TRBV6-5 with TRBJ1-1; a weak D match, TRBD1 (5 bases). V lost 5 bases to trimming and J lost 1 base, with 8 bases between them. This CDR3 spans 13 amino acids. Germline CDR1 reads MNHEY; CDR2 reads SVGAGI. Written as DNA, the CDR3 is TGTGCCAGCAGTCAGGGTTGGAACACTGAAGCTTTCTTT. It translates to CASSQGWNTEAFF.

The genes are TRBV7-9 and TRBJ1-2; 8 bases align to TRBD1. CDR1 and CDR2 from the germline V gene are SEHNR and FQNEAQ (reference sequence). The CDR3 runs to 12 residues. V shed 5 bases and J 10 bases; nucleotides not matched to a gene: 6. CDR3 region: CASSRQGTAYTF. Here the CDR3 DNA reads TGTGCCAGCAGCCGACAGGGGACAGCCTACACCTTC.